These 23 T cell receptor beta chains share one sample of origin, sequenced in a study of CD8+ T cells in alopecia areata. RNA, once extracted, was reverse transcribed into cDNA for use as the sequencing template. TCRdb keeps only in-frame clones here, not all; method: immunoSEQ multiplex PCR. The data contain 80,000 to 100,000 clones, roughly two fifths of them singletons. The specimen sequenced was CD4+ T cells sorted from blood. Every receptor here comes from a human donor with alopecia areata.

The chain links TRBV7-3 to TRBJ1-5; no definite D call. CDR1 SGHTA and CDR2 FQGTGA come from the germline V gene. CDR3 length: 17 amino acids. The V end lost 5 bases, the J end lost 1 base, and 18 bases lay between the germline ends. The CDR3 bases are TGTGCCAGCAGCCCTACCGGGCCATCCCTAAGCAATCAGCCCCAGCATTTT. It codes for CASSPTGPSLSNQPQHF. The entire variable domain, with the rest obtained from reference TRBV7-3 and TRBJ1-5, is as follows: GAGVSQTPSNKVTEKGKYVELRCDPISGHTALYWYRQSLGQGPEFLIYFQGTGAADDSGLPNDRFFAVRPEGSVSTLKIQRTERGDSAVYLCASSPTGPSLSNQPQHFGDGTRLSIL.

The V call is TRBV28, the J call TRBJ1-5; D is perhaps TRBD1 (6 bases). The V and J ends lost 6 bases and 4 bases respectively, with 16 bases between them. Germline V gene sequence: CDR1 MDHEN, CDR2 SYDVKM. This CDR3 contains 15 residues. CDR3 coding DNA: TGTGCCAGCAGACCAGGGGTCGCGGGAAATCAGCCCCAGCATTTT. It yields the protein CASRPGVAGNQPQHF.

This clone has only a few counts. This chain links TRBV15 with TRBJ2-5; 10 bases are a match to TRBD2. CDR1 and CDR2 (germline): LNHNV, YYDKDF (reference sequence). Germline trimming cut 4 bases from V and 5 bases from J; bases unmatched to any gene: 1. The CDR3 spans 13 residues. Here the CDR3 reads CATSISGGETQYF. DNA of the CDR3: TGTGCCACCAGCATTAGCGGGGGGGAGACCCAGTACTTC.

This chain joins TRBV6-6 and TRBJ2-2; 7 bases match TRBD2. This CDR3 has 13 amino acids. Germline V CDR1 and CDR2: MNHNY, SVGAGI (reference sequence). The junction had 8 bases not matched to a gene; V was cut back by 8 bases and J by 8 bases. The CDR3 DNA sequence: TGTGCCAGCGGAAGAACTAGCGCAGGGGAGCTGTTTTTT. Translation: CASGRTSAGELFF.

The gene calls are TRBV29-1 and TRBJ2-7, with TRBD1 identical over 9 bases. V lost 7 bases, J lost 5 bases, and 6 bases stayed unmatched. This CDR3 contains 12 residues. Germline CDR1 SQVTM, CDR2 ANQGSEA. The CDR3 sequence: CSAGTGYDEQYF. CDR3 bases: TGCAGCGCCGGGACAGGGTACGACGAGCAGTACTTC.

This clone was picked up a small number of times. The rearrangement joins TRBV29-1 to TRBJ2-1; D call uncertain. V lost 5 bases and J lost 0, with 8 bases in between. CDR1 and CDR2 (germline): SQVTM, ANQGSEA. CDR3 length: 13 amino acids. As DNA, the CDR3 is TGCAGCGTTAGCCCGAGCTCCTACAATGAGCAGTTCTTC. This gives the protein CSVSPSSYNEQFF.

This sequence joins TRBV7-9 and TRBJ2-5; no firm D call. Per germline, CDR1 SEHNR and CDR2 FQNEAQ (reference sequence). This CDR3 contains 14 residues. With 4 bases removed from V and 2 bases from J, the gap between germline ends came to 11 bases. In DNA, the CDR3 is TGTGCCAGCAGCTCACGGACGGTGCAAGAGACCCAGTACTTC. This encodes CASSSRTVQETQYF.

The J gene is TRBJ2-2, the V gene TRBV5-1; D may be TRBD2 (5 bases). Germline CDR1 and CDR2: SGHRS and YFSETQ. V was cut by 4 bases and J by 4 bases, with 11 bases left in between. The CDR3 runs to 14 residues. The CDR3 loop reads CASSRGGFTGELFF. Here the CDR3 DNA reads TGCGCCAGCAGCCGTGGAGGATTCACCGGGGAGCTGTTTTTT.

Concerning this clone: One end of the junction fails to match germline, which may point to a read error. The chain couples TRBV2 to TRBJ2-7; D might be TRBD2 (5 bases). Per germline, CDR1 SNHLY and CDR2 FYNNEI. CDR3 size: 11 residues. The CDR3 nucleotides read TGTGCCAGCAGTGTGGTGAATACGCGGGACTTC. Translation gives CASSVVNTRDF.

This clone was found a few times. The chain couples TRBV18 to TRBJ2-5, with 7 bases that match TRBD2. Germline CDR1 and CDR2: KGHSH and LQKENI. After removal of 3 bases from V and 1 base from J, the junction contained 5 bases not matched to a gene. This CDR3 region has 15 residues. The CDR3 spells CASSPLASGQETQYF. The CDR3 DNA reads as TGTGCCAGCTCACCTCTCGCTAGCGGCCAAGAGACCCAGTACTTC.

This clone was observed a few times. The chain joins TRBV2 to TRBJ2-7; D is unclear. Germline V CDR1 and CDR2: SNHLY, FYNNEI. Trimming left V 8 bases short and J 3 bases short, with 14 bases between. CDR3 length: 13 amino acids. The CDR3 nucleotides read TGTGCCAGCTCTATACCAGTGAGCTACGAGCAGTACTTC. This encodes CASSIPVSYEQYF.

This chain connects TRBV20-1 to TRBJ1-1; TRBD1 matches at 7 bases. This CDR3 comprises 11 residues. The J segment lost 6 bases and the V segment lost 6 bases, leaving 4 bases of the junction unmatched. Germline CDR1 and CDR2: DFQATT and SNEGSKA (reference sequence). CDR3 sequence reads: CSAGTDSEAFF. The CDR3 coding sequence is TGCAGTGCCGGGACAGATTCTGAAGCTTTCTTT.

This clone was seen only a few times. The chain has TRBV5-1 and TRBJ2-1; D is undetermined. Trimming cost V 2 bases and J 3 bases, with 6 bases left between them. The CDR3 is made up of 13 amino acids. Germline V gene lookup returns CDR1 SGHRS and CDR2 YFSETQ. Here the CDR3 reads CASSLNNYNEQFF. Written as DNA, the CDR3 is TGCGCCAGCAGCTTAAACAACTACAATGAGCAGTTCTTC.

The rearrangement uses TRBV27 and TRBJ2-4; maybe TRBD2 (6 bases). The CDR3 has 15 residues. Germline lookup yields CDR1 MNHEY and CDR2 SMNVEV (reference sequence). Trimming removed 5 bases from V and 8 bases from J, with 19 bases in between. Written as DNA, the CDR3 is TGTGCCAGCAGTAGGACTGGAGGCTGGGGGGACATTCAGTACTTC. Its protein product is CASSRTGGWGDIQYF.

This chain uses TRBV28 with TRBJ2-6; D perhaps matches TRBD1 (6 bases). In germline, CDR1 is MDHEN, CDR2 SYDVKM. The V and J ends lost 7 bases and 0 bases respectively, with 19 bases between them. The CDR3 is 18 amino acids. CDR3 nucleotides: TGTGCCAGCACATCGCCAGGGGACACCTACTCTGGGGCCAACGTCCTGACTTTC. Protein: CASTSPGDTYSGANVLTF.

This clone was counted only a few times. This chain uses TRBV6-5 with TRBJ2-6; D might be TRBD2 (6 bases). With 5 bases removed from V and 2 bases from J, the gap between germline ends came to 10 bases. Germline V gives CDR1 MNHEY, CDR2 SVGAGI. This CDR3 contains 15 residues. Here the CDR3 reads CASSLGGTGANVLTF. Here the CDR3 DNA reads TGTGCCAGCAGTCTTGGGGGGACTGGGGCCAACGTCCTGACTTTC.

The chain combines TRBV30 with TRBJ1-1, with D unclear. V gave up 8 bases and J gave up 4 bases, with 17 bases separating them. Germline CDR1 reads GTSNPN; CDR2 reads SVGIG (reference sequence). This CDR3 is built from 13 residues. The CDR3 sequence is CARSREESTEAFF. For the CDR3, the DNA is TGTGCCCGTTCGAGGGAGGAGAGCACTGAAGCTTTCTTT.

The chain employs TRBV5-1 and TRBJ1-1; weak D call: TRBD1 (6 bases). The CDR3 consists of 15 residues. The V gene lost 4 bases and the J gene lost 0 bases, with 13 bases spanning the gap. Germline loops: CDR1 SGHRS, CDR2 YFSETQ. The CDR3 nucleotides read TGCGCCAGCAGCACGGGGACAATAATGAACACTGAAGCTTTCTTT. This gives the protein CASSTGTIMNTEAFF.

CDR3 coding DNA: TGCAGCGTTGCAAGGACAGGGAACACAGATACGCAGTATTTT. Amino acid sequence: CSVARTGNTDTQYF. V is TRBV29-1 and J is TRBJ2-3, with 8 bases aligning to TRBD1. The ends lost 4 bases at V and 2 bases at J; junction bases unmatched: 5. This CDR3 comprises 14 residues. Germline V gene sequence: CDR1 SQVTM, CDR2 ANQGSEA.

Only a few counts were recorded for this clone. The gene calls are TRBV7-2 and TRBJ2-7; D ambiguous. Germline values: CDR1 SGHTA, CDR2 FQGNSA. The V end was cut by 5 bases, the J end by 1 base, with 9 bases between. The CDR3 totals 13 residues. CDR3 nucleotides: TGTGCCAGCAGCCTCAGTCAATCCTACGAGCAGTACTTC. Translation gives CASSLSQSYEQYF.

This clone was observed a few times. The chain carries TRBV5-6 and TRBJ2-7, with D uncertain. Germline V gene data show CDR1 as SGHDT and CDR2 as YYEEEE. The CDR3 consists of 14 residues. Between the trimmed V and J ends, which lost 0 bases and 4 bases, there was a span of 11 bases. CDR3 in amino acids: CASSLGTPLYEQYF. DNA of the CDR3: TGTGCCAGCAGCTTGGGGACCCCTCTATACGAGCAGTACTTC.

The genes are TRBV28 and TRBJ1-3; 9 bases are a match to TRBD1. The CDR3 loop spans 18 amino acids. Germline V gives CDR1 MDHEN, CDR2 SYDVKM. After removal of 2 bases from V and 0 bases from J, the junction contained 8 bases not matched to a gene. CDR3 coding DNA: TGTGCCAGCAGTTTACGTTCGGGACAGGGAGCCTCTGGAAACACCATATATTTT. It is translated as CASSLRSGQGASGNTIYF.

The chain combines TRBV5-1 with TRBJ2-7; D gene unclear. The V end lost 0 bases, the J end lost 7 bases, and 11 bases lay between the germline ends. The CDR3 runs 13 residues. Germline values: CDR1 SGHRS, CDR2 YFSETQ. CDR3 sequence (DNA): TGCGCCAGCAGCTTGGCGGAAGCCAGAGAGCAGTACTTC. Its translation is CASSLAEAREQYF.